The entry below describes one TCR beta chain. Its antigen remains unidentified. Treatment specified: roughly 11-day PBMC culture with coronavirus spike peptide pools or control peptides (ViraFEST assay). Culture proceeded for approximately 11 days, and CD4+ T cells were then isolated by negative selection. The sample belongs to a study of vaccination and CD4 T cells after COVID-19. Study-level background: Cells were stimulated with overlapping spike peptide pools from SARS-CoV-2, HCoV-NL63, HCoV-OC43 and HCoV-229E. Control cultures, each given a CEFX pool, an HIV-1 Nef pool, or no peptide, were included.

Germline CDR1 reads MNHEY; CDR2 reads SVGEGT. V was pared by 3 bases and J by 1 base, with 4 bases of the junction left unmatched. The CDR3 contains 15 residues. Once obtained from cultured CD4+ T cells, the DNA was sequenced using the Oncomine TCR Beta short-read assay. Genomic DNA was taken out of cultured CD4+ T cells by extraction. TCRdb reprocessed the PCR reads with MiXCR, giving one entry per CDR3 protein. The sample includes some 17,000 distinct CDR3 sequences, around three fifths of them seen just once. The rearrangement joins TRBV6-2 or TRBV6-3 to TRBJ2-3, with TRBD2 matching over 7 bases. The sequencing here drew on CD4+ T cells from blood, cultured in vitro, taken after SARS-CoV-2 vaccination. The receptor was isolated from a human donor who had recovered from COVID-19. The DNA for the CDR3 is TGTGCCAGCAGTTATGCGCTAGCGGGCACAGATACGCAGTATTTT. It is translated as CASSYALAGTDTQYF.